The present TCR beta chain was sequenced within a study of neoadjuvant nivolumab and ipilimumab in lung cancer. Study information: The combination arm added day-1 ipilimumab 1 mg/kg to nivolumab 3 mg/kg on days 1, 15, 29. Study findings and constraints: Only two of four nivolumab-treated tumors gained richness and clonality by surgery.

V gave up 1 base and J gave up 5 bases, with 3 bases separating them. Germline-derived CDR1 and CDR2 are SGHVS and FNYEAQ. The CDR3 spans 11 residues. As regards this clone: Its matching antigen is unknown.

Profiling relied on immunoSEQ multiplex PCR, and the TCRdb table lists in-frame clones only, not all of them. The profile covers about 13,000 clones, with approximately 94% appearing a single time and roughly 2.5% taken by the ten largest. J is TRBJ2-7 and V is TRBV7-6; D is uncertain. This specimen was peripheral blood, taken after neoadjuvant nivolumab, alone or with ipilimumab, at or shortly before surgery. This receptor was obtained from an adult with non-small cell lung cancer. CDR3 amino acids: CASSLGNEQYF. CDR3 in DNA: TGTGCCAGCAGCTTAGGAAACGAGCAGTACTTC.